This T cell receptor beta chain derives from a study of cytomegalovirus exposure and HLA in healthy donors. General study findings and limits: In a later analysis, at a false discovery rate of 0.05, 15,000 to 20,000 TCR beta sequences matched HLA alleles. Investigators reported over 150 TCR beta chains as tied to cytomegalovirus. In a later analysis, TCR beta V- and J-gene trimming showed a link to a missense DCLRE1C variant.

Germline lookup yields CDR1 SGHRS and CDR2 YFSETQ. This CDR3 comprises 14 residues. The V gene lost 0 bases and the J gene lost 2 bases, with 9 bases spanning the gap. The PCR employed 60 Vbeta primers together with 13 Jbeta primers. The method was immunoSEQ multiplex PCR; TCRdb's version includes in-frame clones alone and lacks a portion of them. The sample gives under 200,000 clones, roughly 90% of which show up once; roughly 0.34% is in the top ten. Concerning this clone itself: Its antigen is undetermined.

The sequence derives from a woman aged 25 to 39 in good health and CMV-seronegative. The chain carries TRBV5-1 and TRBJ2-7; D uncertain. The sequencing input was PBMCs. CDR3 bases: TGCGCCAGCAGCTTGGTGCCAGAAACCTACGAGCAGTACTTC. It is translated as CASSLVPETYEQYF. Drawing the rest from reference TRBV5-1 and TRBJ2-7, the complete variable domain is KAGVTQTPRYLIKTRGQQVTLSCSPISGHRSVSWYQQTPGQGLQFLFEYFSETQRNKGNFPGRFSGRQFSNSRSEMNVSTLELGDSALYLCASSLVPETYEQYFGPGTRLTVT.